This TCR beta chain was sequenced during a study of blood T cell repertoires in COVID-19. Method: immunoSEQ multiplex PCR; TCRdb's copy keeps in-frame clones and lacks some. The sample has 70,000 to 95,000 clones; roughly 84% are singletons. Germline lookup yields CDR1 SGHTA and CDR2 FQGNSA. The CDR3 contains 17 residues. Trimming at V came to 2 bases and at J to 5 bases, leaving 9 bases not matched to a gene. This receptor was identified in a woman in her 50s with acute or convalescent COVID-19. The material sequenced was peripheral blood. The chain uses TRBV7-2 and TRBJ2-5; TRBD2 agrees at 12 bases. CDR3 sequence (DNA): TGTGCCAGCAGCTTATGGGCTAGCGGGGGGGCTAGGGAGACCCAGTACTTC. Encoded protein: CASSLWASGGARETQYF.